Detailed here is one TCR beta chain. This table comes from immunoSEQ multiplex PCR, and its TCRdb copy is limited to in-frame clones, with some not included. The repertoire includes more than 90,000 clones, about 71% of them detected once, and 20% to 25% sits in the top ten. This sample was included in a study of blood T cell repertoires in COVID-19. At the level of the study: The cDNA or gDNA used as material had been derived from T cells, B-cell-depleted T cells, or PBMCs.

This CDR3 region has 13 residues. CDR1 is SGHNT and CDR2 is YYREEE in the germline V gene (reference sequence). V was cut by 0 bases and J by 9 bases, with 10 bases left in between. The clonotype comes from a woman between 55 and 75 years old in a cohort sampled during active or convalescent COVID-19. This chain joins TRBV5-4 and TRBJ1-3; D unclear. Material: peripheral blood. In DNA form, the CDR3 reads TGTGCCAGCAGCTTGGACCCCCGCGGCACCATATATTTT. It is translated as CASSLDPRGTIYF.